The 12 T cell receptor beta chains presented below share a single source sample, sequenced in a study of shared clonotypes between healthy human individuals (dated by TCRdb to the early 2020s). The library came from the immunoSEQ multiplex PCR assay. Not all clones reach the TCRdb copy of this immuneACCESS table, which keeps in-frame sequences only. Checked studies attribute under half of the gap to unresolved V genes and leave the rest unexplained. This sample comprises about 700,000 clones, around 90% of them detected only once. The ten most abundant clones make up nearly 25% of the sample. For the CD8 naive samples, CD45RO-negative cells were positively selected for CCR7, yielding a CD45RA+CCR7+ population from which TemRA cells were excluded. The sequenced sample was naive CD8+ T cells sorted from blood. Sample cell subset or site, as interpreted from the label and publication: CD45RA+CCR7+. All receptors come from a man younger than 45 in good health.

The chain links TRBV4-3 to TRBJ2-3; D possibly uses TRBD1 or TRBD2 (6 bases each). V was cut by 1 base and J by 6 bases, with 17 bases left in between. Germline CDR1 reads LGHNA; CDR2 reads YSLEER. This CDR3 region has 16 residues. The CDR3 nucleotides are TGCGCCAGCAGCCAAGGAAAGGGGGGAGGAGCGGATACGCAGTATTTT. Translated, it gives CASSQGKGGGADTQYF.

The chain recombines TRBV30 with TRBJ1-1; unclear D gene. Germline V CDR1 and CDR2: GTSNPN, SVGIG (reference sequence). The CDR3 is 13 residues long. The V gene lost 2 bases and the J gene lost 4 bases, with 11 bases spanning the gap. This chain's CDR3 is CAWSSPWGTEAFF. In DNA, the CDR3 is TGTGCCTGGAGTTCTCCTTGGGGCACTGAAGCTTTCTTT. Drawing the rest from reference TRBV30 and TRBJ1-1, the complete variable domain is SQTIHQWPATLVQPVGSPLSLECTVEGTSNPNLYWYRQAAGRGLQLLFYSVGIGQISSEVPQNLSASRPQDRQFILSSKKLLLSDSGFYLCAWSSPWGTEAFFGQGTRLTVV.

The chain is built from TRBV10-2 and TRBJ2-3; D is undetermined. Germline V lookup: CDR1 WSHSY, CDR2 SAAADI. The ends were cut back, 5 bases at V and 0 bases at J, with 12 bases in the middle. The CDR3 is 15 amino acids. Here the CDR3 DNA reads TGCGCCAGCAGTAAGGCGGATCCTAGCACAGATACGCAGTATTTT. Amino acids: CASSKADPSTDTQYF.

This chain uses TRBV14 with TRBJ2-7; D possibly corresponds to TRBD2 (5 bases). Trimming took off 1 base at V and 3 bases at J, with 22 bases between the two ends. Germline assignment: CDR1 SGHDN and CDR2 FVKESK. CDR3 length equals 18 residues. As DNA, the CDR3 is TGTGCCAGCAGCCAAGGAAGTGGGAGTAAAAGCTTGGTCTACGAGCAGTACTTC. This codes for CASSQGSGSKSLVYEQYF.

This clone appeared a single time. The chain combines TRBV6-5 with TRBJ2-7; TRBD2 agrees at 9 bases. The CDR3 sequence is 15 residues long. J lost 5 bases, V lost 2 bases, and 7 bases had no gene match. The V gene's germline CDR1 is MNHEY and CDR2 SVGAGI. CDR3 sequence (DNA): TGTGCCAGCAGTTACAGGGGTAGCGGGAGTAACGAGCAGTACTTC. This sequence encodes CASSYRGSGSNEQYF.

The rearrangement joins TRBV29-1 to TRBJ1-1, with 7 bases aligning to TRBD1. V dropped 3 bases and J dropped 5; count of bases not matched to a gene: 9. The CDR3 is 14 amino acids. Looked up from germline, CDR1 is SQVTM and CDR2 is ANQGSEA. The CDR3 spells CSVDLGQGVTEAFF. Here the CDR3 DNA reads TGCAGCGTTGACCTCGGTCAGGGGGTAACTGAAGCTTTCTTT.

V usage is TRBV2 and J usage is TRBJ1-1; D gene ambiguous. The CDR3 runs 12 residues. V was trimmed by 2 bases and J by 6 bases, leaving 7 bases between them. Germline lookup yields CDR1 SNHLY and CDR2 FYNNEI. CDR3 in DNA: TGTGCCAGCAGTGAAATATTAGCTGAAGCTTTCTTT. This translates into CASSEILAEAFF.

This chain joins TRBV7-9 and TRBJ2-1; 8 nucleotides agree with TRBD1. Per the germline V gene, CDR1 is SEHNR and CDR2 is FQNEAQ (reference sequence). This CDR3 has 14 amino acids. V gave up 7 bases and J gave up 8 bases; unmatched junction bases: 10. CDR3 sequence reads: CASIELRGLDEQFF. CDR3 bases: TGTGCCAGCATTGAACTCAGGGGGCTTGATGAGCAGTTCTTC.

The chain is built from TRBV7-8 and TRBJ2-7; D unclear. CDR1 and CDR2 from the germline V gene are SGHVS and FQNEAQ. This CDR3 comprises 15 residues. V was pared by 1 base and J by 2 bases, with 12 bases between. This CDR3 is CASSLVWGSPYEQYF. DNA of the CDR3: TGTGCCAGCAGCTTAGTGTGGGGAAGCCCCTACGAGCAGTACTTC.

V is TRBV5-1 and J is TRBJ2-1; tentatively, D is TRBD2 (6 bases). The V gene lost 4 bases and the J gene lost 4 bases, with 21 bases spanning the gap. This CDR3 comprises 17 residues. Germline CDR1 SGHRS, CDR2 YFSETQ. This CDR3 is CASSPPKDGSFYNEQFF. The CDR3 DNA reads as TGCGCCAGCAGCCCGCCGAAGGACGGGAGTTTTTACAATGAGCAGTTCTTC.

The rearrangement links TRBV14 to TRBJ2-3, with D hard to call. Germline CDR1 is SGHDN and CDR2 is FVKESK. Trimming removed 4 bases from V and 2 bases from J, with 13 bases in between. This CDR3 region has 15 residues. The CDR3 here is CASSPFQPHTDTQYF. CDR3 in DNA: TGTGCCAGCAGCCCTTTCCAGCCACACACAGATACGCAGTATTTT.

The chain carries TRBV11-2 and TRBJ1-2, with 7 bases matching TRBD1. Germline values: CDR1 SGHAT, CDR2 FQNNGV. This CDR3 is 18 amino acids long. Trimming took 0 bases from V and 6 from J; bases not matched to a gene: 16. CDR3 sequence: CASSLDIRQGPLVDGYTF. CDR3 sequence (DNA): TGTGCCAGCAGCTTAGATATCAGACAGGGACCGCTCGTTGATGGCTACACCTTC.